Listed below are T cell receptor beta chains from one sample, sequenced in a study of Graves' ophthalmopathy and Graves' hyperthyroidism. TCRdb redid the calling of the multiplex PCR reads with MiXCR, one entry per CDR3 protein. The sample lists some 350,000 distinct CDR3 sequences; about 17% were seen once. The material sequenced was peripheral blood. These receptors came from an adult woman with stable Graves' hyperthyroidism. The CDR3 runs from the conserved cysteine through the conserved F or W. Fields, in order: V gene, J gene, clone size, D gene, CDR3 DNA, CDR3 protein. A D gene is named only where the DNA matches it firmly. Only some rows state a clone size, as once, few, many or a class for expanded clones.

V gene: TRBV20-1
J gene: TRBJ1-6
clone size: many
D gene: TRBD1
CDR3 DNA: TGCAGTGCTAGCGACAGGGCCCGAAGCTCCTATAATTCACCCCTCCACTTT
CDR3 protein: CSASDRARSSYNSPLHF

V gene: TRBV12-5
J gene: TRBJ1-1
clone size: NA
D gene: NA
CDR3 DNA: TGTGCTAGTGGTTTACTAGGGGAGATCGGTGCTTTCTTT
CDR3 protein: CASGLLGEIGAFF

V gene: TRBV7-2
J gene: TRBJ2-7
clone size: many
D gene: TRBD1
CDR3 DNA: TGTGCCAGCAGCCCAGGGGGCGGAAATCCCTACGAGCAGTACTTC
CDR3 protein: CASSPGGGNPYEQYF

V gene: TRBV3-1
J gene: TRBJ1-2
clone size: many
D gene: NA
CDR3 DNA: TGTGCCAGCAGCCAAGATCTTTGGGCAGGCAAGGACTATGGCTACACCTTC
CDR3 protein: CASSQDLWAGKDYGYTF

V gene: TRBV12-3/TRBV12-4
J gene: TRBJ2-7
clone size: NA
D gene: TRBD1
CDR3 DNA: TGTGCCAGCAGTTTAGGGTACAGGGGCTCCTACGAGCAGTACTTC
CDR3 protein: CASSLGYRGSYEQYF

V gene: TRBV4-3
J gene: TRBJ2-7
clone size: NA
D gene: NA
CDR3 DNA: TGCGCCAGCAGCCAAGATCCCACTAACTACGAGCAGTACTTC
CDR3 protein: CASSQDPTNYEQYF

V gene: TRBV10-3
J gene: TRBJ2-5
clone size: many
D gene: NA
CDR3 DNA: TGTGCCATCAGGGACAAGGGAGGTGAAGAGACCCAGTACTTC
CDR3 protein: CAIRDKGGEETQYF

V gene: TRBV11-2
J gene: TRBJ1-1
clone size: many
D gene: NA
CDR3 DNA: TGTGCCAGCAGCCCGAGAGGCCCGGGACGGGACAAGAACACTGAAGCTTTCTTT
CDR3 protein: CASSPRGPGRDKNTEAFF

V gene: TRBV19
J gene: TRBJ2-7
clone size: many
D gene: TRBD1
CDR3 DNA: TGTGCCAGTGGAAACAGGGGGATCTACGAGCAGTACTTC
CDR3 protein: CASGNRGIYEQYF

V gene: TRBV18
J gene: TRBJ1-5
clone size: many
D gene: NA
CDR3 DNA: TGTGCCAGCTCGCCACCCGGGGCTCAGCCCCAGCATTTT
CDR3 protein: CASSPPGAQPQHF

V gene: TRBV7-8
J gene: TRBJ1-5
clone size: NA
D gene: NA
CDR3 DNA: TGTGCCAGCAGCTTTATGGACGGCGGCAATCAGCCCCAGCATTTT
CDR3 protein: CASSFMDGGNQPQHF

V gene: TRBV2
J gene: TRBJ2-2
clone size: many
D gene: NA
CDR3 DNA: TGTGCCAGCAGGGTCAGCGGAGTTAACACCGGGGAGCTGTTTTTT
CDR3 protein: CASRVSGVNTGELFF

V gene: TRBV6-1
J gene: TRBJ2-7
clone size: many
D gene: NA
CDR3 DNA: TGTGCCAGCACCCGCGGCGGGGATGTCTACGAGCAGTACTTC
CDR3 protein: CASTRGGDVYEQYF

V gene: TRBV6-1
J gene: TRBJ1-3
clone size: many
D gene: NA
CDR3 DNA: TGTGCCAGCAGCTTCAATCGGCTCTCTGGAAACACCATATATTTT
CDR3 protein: CASSFNRLSGNTIYF

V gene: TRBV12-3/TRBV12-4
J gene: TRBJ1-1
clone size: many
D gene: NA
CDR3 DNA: TGTGCCAGCAGTTCGACATCGGGGTTGGGGACTGAAGCTTTCTTT
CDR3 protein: CASSSTSGLGTEAFF

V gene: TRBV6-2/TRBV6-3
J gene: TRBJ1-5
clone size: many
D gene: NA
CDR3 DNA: TGTGCCAGCAGTTACCCGGCGGAGGGTACTCAGCCCCAGCATTTT
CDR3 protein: CASSYPAEGTQPQHF

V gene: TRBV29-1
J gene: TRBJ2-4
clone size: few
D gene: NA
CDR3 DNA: TGCAGCGTCCTATCGGGGAACATTAAGTACTTC
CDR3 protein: CSVLSGNIKYF

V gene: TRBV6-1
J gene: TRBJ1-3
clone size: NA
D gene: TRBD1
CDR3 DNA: TGTGCCAGCATCCGGGACAGCTACTCTGGAAACACCATATATTTT
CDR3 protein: CASIRDSYSGNTIYF

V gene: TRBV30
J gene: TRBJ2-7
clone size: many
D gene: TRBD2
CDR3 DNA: TGTGCCTGGAGTGTGCTAGCGGGACACTACGAGCAGTACTTC
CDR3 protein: CAWSVLAGHYEQYF

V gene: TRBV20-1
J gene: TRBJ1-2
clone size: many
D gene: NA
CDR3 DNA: TGCAGTGCTCAACTAGACTTGGAGGGCTACACCTTC
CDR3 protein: CSAQLDLEGYTF

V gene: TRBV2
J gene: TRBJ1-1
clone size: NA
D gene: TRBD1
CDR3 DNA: TGTGCCAGCAGTGAACGGGACAGGGAGAACACTGAAGCTTTCTTT
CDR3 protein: CASSERDRENTEAFF

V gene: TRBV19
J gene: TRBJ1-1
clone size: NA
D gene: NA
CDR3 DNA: TGTGCCAGTCGAAAAGCATCAGCCGAAAGGGCTTTCTTT
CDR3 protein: CASRKASAERAFF

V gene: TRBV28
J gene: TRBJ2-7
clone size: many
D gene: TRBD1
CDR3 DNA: TGTGCCAGCAGTTCACCGGGACAGACCCATCCCTACGAGCAGTACTTC
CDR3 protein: CASSSPGQTHPYEQYF

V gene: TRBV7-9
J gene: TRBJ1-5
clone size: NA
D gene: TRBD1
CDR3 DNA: TGTGCCAGCAGCTCCCGGACAGGGATTCAGCCCCAGCATTTT
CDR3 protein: CASSSRTGIQPQHF

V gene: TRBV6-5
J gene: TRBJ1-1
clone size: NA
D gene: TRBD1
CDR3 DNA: TGTGCCAGCAGTTACTCCGGGACAGACCTTGAAGCTTTCTTT
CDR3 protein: CASSYSGTDLEAFF

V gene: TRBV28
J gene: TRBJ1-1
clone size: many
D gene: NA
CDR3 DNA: TGTGCCACCTTGGTGAACACTGAAGCTTTCTTT
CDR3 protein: CATLVNTEAFF

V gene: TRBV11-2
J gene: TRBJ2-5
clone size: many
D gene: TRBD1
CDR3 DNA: TGTGCCAGCAGCCCTAGGGACAGGAGACAAGAGACCCAGTACTTC
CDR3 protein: CASSPRDRRQETQYF

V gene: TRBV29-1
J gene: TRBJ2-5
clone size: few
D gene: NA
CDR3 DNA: TGCAGCGTTGTGGAAAACCAAGAGACCCAGTACTTC
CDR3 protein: CSVVENQETQYF

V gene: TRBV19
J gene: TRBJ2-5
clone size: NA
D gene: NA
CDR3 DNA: TGTGCCAGTGGTACTTCGCGGGCAGGGGGGTATGAGACCCAGTACTTC
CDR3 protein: CASGTSRAGGYETQYF